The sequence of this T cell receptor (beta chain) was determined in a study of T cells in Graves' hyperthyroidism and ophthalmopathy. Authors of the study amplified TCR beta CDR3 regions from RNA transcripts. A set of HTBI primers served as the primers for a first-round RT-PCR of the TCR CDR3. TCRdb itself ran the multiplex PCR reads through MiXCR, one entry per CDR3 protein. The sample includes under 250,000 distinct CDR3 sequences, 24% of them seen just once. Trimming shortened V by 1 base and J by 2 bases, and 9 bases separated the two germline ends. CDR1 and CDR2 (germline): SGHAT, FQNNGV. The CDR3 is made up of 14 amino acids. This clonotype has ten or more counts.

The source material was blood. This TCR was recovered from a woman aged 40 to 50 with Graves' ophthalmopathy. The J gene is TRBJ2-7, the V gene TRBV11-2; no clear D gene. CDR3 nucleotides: TGTGCCAGCAGCTTAGGCAGCTACCCCTACGAGCAGTACTTC. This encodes CASSLGSYPYEQYF.